Listed here are 15 T cell receptor beta chains from one sample, sequenced in a study of cytomegalovirus exposure and HLA in healthy donors. PCR was performed using 60 Vbeta and 13 Jbeta primers. The protocol was immunoSEQ multiplex PCR, while the TCRdb copy is restricted to in-frame clones and leaves out a portion. The sample yields about 110,000 clones, 70% to 80% seen once. The sample taken for sequencing was PBMCs. All receptors come from a female donor in good health and CMV-seropositive.

This chain uses TRBV5-1 with TRBJ2-7; 8 bases are a match to TRBD1. There are 14 residues in the CDR3. V lost 4 bases, J lost 5 bases, and 8 bases stayed unmatched. Germline CDR1 is SGHRS and CDR2 is YFSETQ. The CDR3: CASSRPGQGNEQYF. CDR3 coding DNA: TGCGCCAGCAGCCGCCCAGGACAGGGAAACGAGCAGTACTTC.

This chain links TRBV7-2 with TRBJ2-7; 7 bases align to TRBD1. The trim removed 5 bases at V and 5 bases at J, leaving 12 bases unmatched. CDR1 is SGHTA, CDR2 FQGNSA, per germline. This CDR3 has 15 residues. CDR3 protein: CASSARQGLFHEQYF. The CDR3 nucleotides read TGTGCCAGCAGCGCCCGACAGGGTCTTTTCCACGAGCAGTACTTC.

This chain uses TRBV7-2 with TRBJ1-3; D is perhaps TRBD1 (5 bases). Germline CDR1 and CDR2: SGHTA and FQGNSA. CDR3 length: 13 amino acids. The V end was cut by 5 bases, the J end by 3 bases, with 8 bases between. CDR3 DNA: TGTGCCAGCAGCCAGGGACTTGGAAACACCATATATTTT. Amino acid sequence: CASSQGLGNTIYF.

The chain's CDR3 is CASRRGQGYYGYTF. Here the CDR3 DNA reads TGTGCCAGCAGAAGGGGACAGGGATACTATGGCTACACCTTC. The rearrangement uses TRBV6-5 and TRBJ1-2, with TRBD1 matching 9 bases. CDR1 is MNHEY, CDR2 SVGAGI, per germline. The CDR3 runs to 14 residues. With V trimmed by 6 bases and J by 3 bases, 5 bases remained unmatched.

This clone was seen a single time. The rearrangement uses TRBV18 and TRBJ1-5; D uncertain. The V end lost 6 bases, the J end lost 1 base, and 7 bases lay between the germline ends. The CDR3 consists of 13 residues. The germline V gene encodes CDR1 KGHSH and CDR2 LQKENI. The CDR3 region is CASSDNSNQPQHF. The CDR3 nucleotides are TGTGCCAGCTCCGACAACAGCAATCAGCCCCAGCATTTT.

The chain joins TRBV11-1 to TRBJ2-1, with TRBD2 as a possible D gene (6 bases). Trimming pared 0 bases from V and 0 bases from J, leaving 12 bases between. The CDR3 sequence is 17 residues long. Germline-derived CDR1 and CDR2 are SGHAT and FQDESV (reference sequence). In DNA form, the CDR3 reads TGTGCCAGCAGCTTAGCTCTGCGGGGTGGCTCCTACAATGAGCAGTTCTTC. It translates to CASSLALRGGSYNEQFF.

This rearrangement joins TRBV4-1 to TRBJ2-7; 9 positions match TRBD1. The ends lost 0 bases at V and 7 bases at J; junction bases unmatched: 7. Germline assignment: CDR1 MGHRA and CDR2 YSYEKL. The CDR3 has 15 amino acids. CDR3 nucleotides: TGCGCCAGCAGCCAAGAGGGACAGGGTAGTCGGGAGCAGTACTTC. Its translation: CASSQEGQGSREQYF.

The V and J genes are TRBV6-5 and TRBJ2-1; TRBD2 matches 12 bases. Germline V gene data show CDR1 as MNHEY and CDR2 as SVGAGI. The CDR3 covers 16 residues. V dropped 2 bases and J dropped 9; count of bases not matched to a gene: 8. CDR3 region: CASSYPTGLAGGEQFF. CDR3 bases: TGTGCCAGCAGTTACCCCACGGGACTAGCGGGTGGTGAGCAGTTCTTC.

The V gene is TRBV7-2, the J gene TRBJ2-1, with 8 bases identical to TRBD1. The CDR3 extends over 14 amino acids. The trim removed 1 base at V and 7 bases at J, leaving 3 bases unmatched. CDR1 and CDR2 from the germline V gene are SGHTA and FQGNSA. The DNA for the CDR3 is TGTGCCAGCAGCTTAGACAGGGGGTCAAATGAGCAGTTCTTC. Amino acids: CASSLDRGSNEQFF. The variable domain in full, with the rest retrieved from reference TRBV7-2 and TRBJ2-1, is GAGVSQSPSNKVTEKGKDVELRCDPISGHTALYWYRQSLGQGLEFLIYFQGNSAPDKSGLPSDRFSAERTGGSVSTLTIQRTQQEDSAVYLCASSLDRGSNEQFFGPGTRLTVL.

A word on this clone: The sample carries other DNA sequences with the same CDR3. This sequence joins TRBV7-3 and TRBJ1-1; D call uncertain. CDR3 length: 13 residues. Germline V gene lookup returns CDR1 SGHTA and CDR2 FQGTGA. Trimming cost V 2 bases and J 0 bases, with 4 bases left between them. Here the CDR3 reads CASSLSVNTEAFF. Written as DNA, the CDR3 is TGTGCCAGCAGCTTATCCGTGAACACTGAAGCTTTCTTT.

This chain links TRBV7-9 with TRBJ2-5; D gene uncertain. The CDR3 spans 14 residues. CDR1 and CDR2 (germline): SEHNR, FQNEAQ (reference sequence). Between the trimmed V and J ends, which lost 3 bases and 1 base, there was a span of 9 bases. The CDR3 region is CASSLPQSQETQYF. CDR3 DNA sequence: TGTGCCAGCAGCTTGCCACAGTCCCAAGAGACCCAGTACTTC. The full variable domain, completed using reference TRBV7-9 and TRBJ2-5, is DTGVSQNPRHKITKRGQNVTFRCDPISEHNRLYWYRQTLGQGPEFLTYFQNEAQLEKSRLLSDRFSAERPKGSFSTLEIQRTEQGDSAMYLCASSLPQSQETQYFGPGTRLLVL.

V is TRBV28 and J is TRBJ1-1; D is ambiguous. This CDR3 has 16 residues. Trimming removed 6 bases at V and 0 bases at J, with 17 bases between. The V gene's germline CDR1 is MDHEN and CDR2 SYDVKM. The CDR3 region is CASSSGSASMNTEAFF. The CDR3 nucleotides are TGTGCCAGCAGCTCCGGGAGTGCATCCATGAACACTGAAGCTTTCTTT.

The chain links TRBV11-2 to TRBJ1-1; 10 nucleotides match TRBD1. CDR3 length equals 15 residues. The germline V gene has CDR1 SGHAT and CDR2 FQNNGV. V was pared by 4 bases and J by 3 bases, with 5 bases of the junction left unmatched. CDR3 loop: CASSSLTGGYTEAFF. The CDR3 DNA sequence: TGTGCCAGCAGCTCCTTGACAGGGGGCTACACTGAAGCTTTCTTT.

The chain employs TRBV30 and TRBJ1-6; possibly TRBD1 for D (6 bases). The CDR3 runs to 13 residues. Trimming stripped 0 bases from V and 10 bases from J, with 10 bases between. CDR1 is GTSNPN and CDR2 is SVGIG in the germline V gene (reference sequence). The CDR3 nucleotides are TGTGCCTGGAGTGTACGGCAGGGGTCACCCCTCCACTTT. It yields the protein CAWSVRQGSPLHF.

V usage is TRBV30 and J usage is TRBJ1-1, with 7 bases that match TRBD1. Looked up from germline, CDR1 is GTSNPN and CDR2 is SVGIG (reference sequence). The junction had 6 bases not matched to a gene; V was cut back by 0 bases and J by 8 bases. The CDR3 length is 13 residues. In DNA form, the CDR3 reads TGTGCCTGGAGTGTAACAGGGGTAAACGAAGCTTTCTTT. Its translation: CAWSVTGVNEAFF.